The 22 T cell receptor beta chains presented below share a single source sample, sequenced in a study of vaccination effects on CD4 cells after COVID-19. These receptors are not linked to any known antigen. Antigen-specific CD4+ T cell clonotypes were called by their expansion after viral peptide-pool culture in ViraFEST. Culture lasted 10 days before CD4+ T cell isolation. People in the vaccine group had not been infected with SARS-CoV-2 before, and their nucleocapsid antibodies were negative. The table came from immunoSEQ multiplex PCR; TCRdb's copy has only in-frame clones and leaves some out. The repertoire holds about 21,000 clones, with 75% as singletons. Sequenced here: CD4+ T cells from PBMCs cultured with HCoV-NL63 spike peptides, sampled before COVID-19 vaccination. These receptors all stem from a human donor who received a COVID-19 vaccine.

The chain has TRBV6-6 and TRBJ2-2; D possibly corresponds to TRBD2 (6 bases). Trimming took off 7 bases at V and 8 bases at J, with 17 bases between the two ends. Germline assignment: CDR1 MNHNY and CDR2 SVGAGI (reference sequence). The CDR3 has 14 residues. The CDR3 nucleotides read TGTGCCAGCACCCTTAGCGGCGGTTTGGGGGAGCTGTTTTTT. As protein: CASTLSGGLGELFF.

This rearrangement joins TRBV7-2 to TRBJ1-1; D uncertain. The CDR3 runs 16 residues. V lost 0 bases and J lost 1, with 12 bases in between. Germline CDR1 is SGHTA and CDR2 is FQGNSA. This CDR3 is CASSLASGKGNTEAFF. The CDR3 region has the DNA TGTGCCAGCAGCTTAGCGAGTGGAAAGGGGAACACTGAAGCTTTCTTT.

This clone was seen a single time. The rearrangement joins TRBV4-3 to TRBJ2-5, with D unresolved. Germline V CDR1 and CDR2: LGHNA, YSLEER. V was trimmed by 3 bases and J by 4 bases, leaving 15 bases between them. This CDR3 has 15 amino acids. The CDR3 DNA follows: TGCGCCAGCAGCCATCAGTCCCTGGGGTCAGAGACCCAGTACTTC. Translation: CASSHQSLGSETQYF.

The chain couples TRBV15 to TRBJ2-5, with 7 bases fitting TRBD2. After removal of 5 bases from V and 5 bases from J, the junction contained 8 bases not matched to a gene. The length of the CDR3 is 14 residues. Germline assignment: CDR1 LNHNV and CDR2 YYDKDF (reference sequence). In nucleotides, the CDR3 is TGTGCCACCAGCGGGAGAGGCGGGAGTGAGACCCAGTACTTC. This encodes CATSGRGGSETQYF.

The CDR3 is CASSPTADQPQHF. The CDR3 DNA is TGTGCCAGCTCACCAACAGCAGATCAGCCCCAGCATTTT. The chain links TRBV18 to TRBJ1-5; D uncertain. The germline gives CDR1 KGHSH, CDR2 LQKENI. V lost 2 bases and J lost 5, with 7 bases in between. This CDR3 contains 13 residues.

This chain uses TRBV27 with TRBJ1-1, with D possibly TRBD1 on 6 matching bases. Germline V gene data show CDR1 as MNHEY and CDR2 as SMNVEV (reference sequence). V was pared by 7 bases and J by 4 bases, with 19 bases between. The CDR3 loop spans 15 amino acids. CDR3 nucleotides: TGTGCCAGCATCCCCTTACAGGGAGGGTTCACTGAAGCTTTCTTT. Translated, it gives CASIPLQGGFTEAFF.

The count of this clone is one. The chain uses TRBV6-2 or TRBV6-3 and TRBJ2-5; no clear D gene. The CDR3 runs to 12 residues. Germline CDR1 reads MNHEY; CDR2 reads SVGEGT. V lost 6 bases and J 4 bases, leaving 9 bases between the germline ends. The CDR3 nucleotides are TGTGCCAGCAGCGACCGGTTAGAGACCCAGTACTTC. Its translation: CASSDRLETQYF.

This rearrangement joins TRBV19 to TRBJ2-7; 10 bases are a match to TRBD1. V trimming: 5 bases; J trimming: 2 bases; junction bases outside the gene matches: 6. The CDR3 spans 15 residues. Germline V gives CDR1 LNHDA, CDR2 SQIVND (reference sequence). CDR3: CASSPHGTGAYEQYF. CDR3 bases: TGTGCCAGTAGTCCCCACGGGACAGGGGCCTACGAGCAGTACTTC.

This clone was recorded once. The chain combines TRBV6-6 with TRBJ1-3; no clear D gene. Germline V gene lookup returns CDR1 MNHNY and CDR2 SVGAGI (reference sequence). V gave up 3 bases and J gave up 0 bases, with 6 bases separating them. The CDR3 is made up of 14 amino acids. CDR3 in DNA: TGTGCCAGCAGTTATTCCCGCTCTGGAAACACCATATATTTT. Translated, it gives CASSYSRSGNTIYF.

As regards this clone: This sample includes further DNA sequences coding for the same CDR3. The chain employs TRBV6-5 and TRBJ1-2; D not resolved. In germline, CDR1 is MNHEY, CDR2 SVGAGI. The CDR3 runs to 12 residues. Between the trimmed V and J ends, which lost 8 bases and 1 base, there was a span of 8 bases. In DNA, the CDR3 is TGTGCCAGCTCGAGCCTTAACTATGGCTACACCTTC. Its protein product is CASSSLNYGYTF.

This clone showed up just a few times. J is TRBJ1-2 and V is TRBV30; no clear D. Per germline, CDR1 GTSNPN and CDR2 SVGIG (reference sequence). The CDR3 covers 10 residues. V was clipped by 5 bases and J by 6 bases, with 7 bases between them. CDR3 DNA: TGTGCCTGGGCCAGAGATGGCTACACCTTC. Protein: CAWARDGYTF.

The chain links TRBV7-2 to TRBJ2-1; D is possibly TRBD2 (5 bases). Germline V lookup: CDR1 SGHTA, CDR2 FQGNSA. V lost 1 base and J 9 bases, leaving 10 bases between the germline ends. The CDR3 is 13 amino acids. The CDR3 reads CASSLGTRGEQFF. In nucleotides, the CDR3 is TGTGCCAGCAGCTTAGGAACTCGGGGTGAGCAGTTCTTC.

This chain joins TRBV7-8 and TRBJ1-2, with TRBD1 matching 7 bases. The junction had 13 bases not matched to a gene; V was cut back by 5 bases and J by 7 bases. CDR1 SGHVS and CDR2 FQNEAQ come from the germline V gene. The CDR3 loop spans 15 amino acids. For the CDR3, the DNA is TGTGCCAGCAGCCCTCAGAGGGGGCGACTGGGTGGCTACACCTTC. Encoded protein: CASSPQRGRLGGYTF.

V and J are TRBV29-1 and TRBJ2-5, with a possible D match to TRBD2 (6 bases). The CDR3 has 13 residues. Deletions cut 7 bases from V and 5 bases from J, with 17 bases between. Per germline, CDR1 SQVTM and CDR2 ANQGSEA. The CDR3 bases are TGCAGCGCCCGGGGGACTGCCCCCGAGACCCAGTACTTC. Encoded protein: CSARGTAPETQYF.

The count of this clone is one. The chain joins TRBV7-2 to TRBJ2-2, with 10 bases lining up with TRBD1. V lost 8 bases to trimming and J lost 3 bases; unmatched junction nucleotides: 6. The length of the CDR3 is 15 residues. Germline V gives CDR1 SGHTA, CDR2 FQGNSA. The CDR3: CASRGTGAYTGELFF. The CDR3 nucleotides read TGTGCCAGCCGAGGGACAGGGGCGTACACCGGGGAGCTGTTTTTT.

This clone was seen only once. The J gene is TRBJ2-5, the V gene TRBV23-1; 7 positions match TRBD2. TRBV23-1 is known as an ORF, though its function is uncertain. Germline trimming cut 1 base from V and 1 base from J; bases unmatched to any gene: 9. This CDR3 spans 17 amino acids. In nucleotides, the CDR3 is TGCGCCAGCAGTCAATGTGCCGCGGGGGAACCCCAAGAGACCCAGTACTTC. Its protein is CASSQCAAGEPQETQYF.

The chain is built from TRBV6-6 and TRBJ2-2, with 10 positions matching TRBD1. The V and J ends lost 8 bases and 7 bases, in that order; junction bases with no gene match: 7. The CDR3 totals 14 residues. Germline loops: CDR1 MNHNY, CDR2 SVGAGI (reference sequence). The CDR3 region has the DNA TGTGCCAGCCGTGCGGGACAGGGGATCGGGGAGCTGTTTTTT. It codes for CASRAGQGIGELFF.

This clone was counted between two and nine times. The junction departs from germline at one end; a sequencing error may be responsible. The chain uses TRBV30 and TRBJ2-7; 7 nucleotides agree with TRBD1. The germline gives CDR1 GTSNPN, CDR2 SVGIG (reference sequence). The CDR3 loop spans 11 amino acids. DNA of the CDR3: TGTGCCTGGAGTCGACTCCGGGACAGCCTTTTC. It is translated as CAWSRLRDSLF.

This clone has only a few counts. The chain is built from TRBV7-2 and TRBJ2-7, with D perhaps being TRBD1 or TRBD2 (5 bases each). This CDR3 spans 15 amino acids. Trimming removed 1 base at V and 7 bases at J, with 17 bases between. CDR1 is SGHTA and CDR2 is FQGNSA in the germline V gene. DNA of the CDR3: TGTGCCAGCAGCTTAGATTCCGGGGCCCGTAGGGAGCAGTACTTC. It yields the protein CASSLDSGARREQYF.

The chain carries TRBV7-9 and TRBJ2-6; TRBD1 matches at 8 bases. The V gene end was trimmed by 4 bases and the J gene end by 0 bases; junction bases not matched to a gene: 8. The germline V gene encodes CDR1 SEHNR and CDR2 FQNEAQ (reference sequence). CDR3 length: 18 residues. CDR3 residues: CASSSPGQESSGANVLTF. CDR3 bases: TGTGCCAGCAGCTCCCCGGGACAGGAGAGCTCTGGGGCCAACGTCCTGACTTTC.

The V gene is TRBV6-5, the J gene TRBJ2-1, with D uncertain. Germline CDR1 MNHEY, CDR2 SVGAGI. The V end was cut by 0 bases, the J end by 8 bases, with 8 bases between. This CDR3 is 13 amino acids long. The CDR3 protein is CASSYSTSDEQFF. CDR3 coding DNA: TGTGCCAGCAGTTACTCGACTTCAGATGAGCAGTTCTTC.

V and J are TRBV2 and TRBJ2-5; 7 nucleotides agree with TRBD2. After removal of 6 bases from V and 5 bases from J, the junction contained 12 bases not matched to a gene. Germline V lookup: CDR1 SNHLY, CDR2 FYNNEI. This CDR3 comprises 15 residues. CDR3 coding DNA: TGTGCCAGCAGCGGGGGAGGGCCCATCGGTGAGACCCAGTACTTC. Translation: CASSGGGPIGETQYF.